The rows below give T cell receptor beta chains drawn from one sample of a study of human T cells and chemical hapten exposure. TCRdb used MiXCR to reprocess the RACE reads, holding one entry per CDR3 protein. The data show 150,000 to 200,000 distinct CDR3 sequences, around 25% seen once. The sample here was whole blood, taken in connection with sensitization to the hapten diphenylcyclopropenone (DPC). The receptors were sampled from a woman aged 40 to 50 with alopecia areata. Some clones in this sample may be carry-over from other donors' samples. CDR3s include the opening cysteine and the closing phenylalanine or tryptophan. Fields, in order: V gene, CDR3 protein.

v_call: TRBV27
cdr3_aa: CASTPQLAATGELFF

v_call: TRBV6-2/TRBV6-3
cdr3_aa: CASSRGLLSNNEQFF

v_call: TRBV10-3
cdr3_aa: CATGQGASQPQHF

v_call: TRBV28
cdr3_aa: CASSTGGGTASYEQYF

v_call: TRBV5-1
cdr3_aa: CASSYLGDYEQYF

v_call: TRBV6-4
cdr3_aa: CASSAQLSEQPQHF

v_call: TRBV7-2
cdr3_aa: CASSRRTSVSSDTQYF

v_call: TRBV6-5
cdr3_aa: CASSSLARGAFF

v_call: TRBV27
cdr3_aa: CASSSQGLADEQFF

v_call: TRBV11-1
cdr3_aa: CASSQYRDRPYEQYF

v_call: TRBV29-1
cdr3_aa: CSVESPKREATGEQFF

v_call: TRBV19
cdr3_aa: CASSSRGNSEKLFF

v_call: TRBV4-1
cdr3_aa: CASSQVSTYNEQFF

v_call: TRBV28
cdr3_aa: CASSFSQGASYEQYF

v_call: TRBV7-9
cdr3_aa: CASSTPDRVPDTQYF

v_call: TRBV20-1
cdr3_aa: CSARGGRSYEQYF

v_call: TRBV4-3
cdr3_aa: CASSRGEAGHFSGNTIYF

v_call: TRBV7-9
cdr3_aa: CASSLLRFTADTQYF

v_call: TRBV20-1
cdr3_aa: CSAPTGLSNQPQHF

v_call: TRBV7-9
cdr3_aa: CASSPPSSPSGNTIYF

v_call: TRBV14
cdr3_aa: CASSPVSYNEQFF

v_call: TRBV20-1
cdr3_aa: CSALGTDGGQPQHF

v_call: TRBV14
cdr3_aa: CASSAGTSGSWAEQFF

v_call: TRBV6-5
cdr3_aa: CASRRTPGFGGANVLTF

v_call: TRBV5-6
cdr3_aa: CASSLMREWSDTQYF

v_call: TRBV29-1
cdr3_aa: CSVLARTGDPVEQYF

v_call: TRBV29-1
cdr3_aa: CSARTSGQETQYF

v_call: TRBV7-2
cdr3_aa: CASRRGGPIETQYF

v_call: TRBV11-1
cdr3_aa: CASSLKGIGLLAGHNEQFF

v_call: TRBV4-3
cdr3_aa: CASSQDWLAEYNEQFF

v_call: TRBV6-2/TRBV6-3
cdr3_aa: CASSYSVTSGILNEQFF

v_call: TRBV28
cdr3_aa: CASGDGFNTEAFF

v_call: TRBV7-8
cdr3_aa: CASSPQTLAESTDTQYF

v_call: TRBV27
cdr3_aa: CASSLPTRTRGNQPQHF

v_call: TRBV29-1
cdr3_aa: CSVAGPGPTDTQYF

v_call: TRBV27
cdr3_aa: CASRPGGEETQYF

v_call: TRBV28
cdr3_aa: CASSLGVTGGADTQYF

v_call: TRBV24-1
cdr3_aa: CATSDFSYPYEQYF

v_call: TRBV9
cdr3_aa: CASSTNYNEQFF

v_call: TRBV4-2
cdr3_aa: CASSQEKGGVGEAFF

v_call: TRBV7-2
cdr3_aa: CASSLDRGYNSPLHF

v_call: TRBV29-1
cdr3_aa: CSVTGGGDGYTF

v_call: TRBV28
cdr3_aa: CASSSTTQGGTYNEQFF

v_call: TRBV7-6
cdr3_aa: CASSSVAGAGGELFF

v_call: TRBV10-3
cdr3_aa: CAISEVGGEQYF

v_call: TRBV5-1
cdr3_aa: CASSLPGLAGGSEQYF

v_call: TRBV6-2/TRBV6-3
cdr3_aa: CASSYPDRARNEQYF

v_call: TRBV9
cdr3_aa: CASGTSGTTDTQYF

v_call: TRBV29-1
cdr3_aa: CSVEDLLAVYNEQFF

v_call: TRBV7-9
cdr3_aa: CASSLGDRGGGQYF